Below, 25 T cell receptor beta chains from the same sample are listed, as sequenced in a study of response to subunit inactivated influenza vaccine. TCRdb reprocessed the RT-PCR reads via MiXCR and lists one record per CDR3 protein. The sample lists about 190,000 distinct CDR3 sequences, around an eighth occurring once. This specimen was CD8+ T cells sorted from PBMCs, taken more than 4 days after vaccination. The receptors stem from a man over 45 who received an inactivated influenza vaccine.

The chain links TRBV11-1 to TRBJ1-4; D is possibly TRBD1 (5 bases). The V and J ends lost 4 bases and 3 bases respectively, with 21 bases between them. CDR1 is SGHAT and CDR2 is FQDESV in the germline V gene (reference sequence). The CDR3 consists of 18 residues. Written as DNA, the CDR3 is TGTGCCAGCAGCTCGAAAGGGGCCAAGAGAGGAGCTAATGAAAAACTGTTTTTT. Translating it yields CASSSKGAKRGANEKLFF.

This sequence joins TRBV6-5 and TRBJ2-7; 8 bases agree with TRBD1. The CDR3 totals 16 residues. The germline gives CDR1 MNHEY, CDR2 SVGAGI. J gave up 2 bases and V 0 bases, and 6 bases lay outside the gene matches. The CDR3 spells CASSYSAGGMAYEQYF. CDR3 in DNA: TGTGCCAGCAGTTACTCGGCAGGGGGCATGGCCTACGAGCAGTACTTC.

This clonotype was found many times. Written as DNA, the CDR3 is TGCAGTGCTACGGACAGGGTGGTCGGAAAACTGTTTTTT. Translation: CSATDRVVGKLFF. The V and J genes are TRBV20-1 and TRBJ1-4; 8 bases align to TRBD1. The CDR3 spans 13 residues. Losses at the gene ends were 4 bases for V and 10 bases for J; bases not matched to a gene: 8. Germline CDR1 and CDR2: DFQATT and SNEGSKA (reference sequence).

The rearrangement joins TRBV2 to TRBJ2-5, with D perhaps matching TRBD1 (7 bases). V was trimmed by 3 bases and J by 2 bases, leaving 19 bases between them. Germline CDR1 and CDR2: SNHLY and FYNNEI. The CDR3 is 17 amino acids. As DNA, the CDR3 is TGTGCCAGCAGTGACCAGACAGGGAGGAACTTTCAAGAGACCCAGTACTTC. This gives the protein CASSDQTGRNFQETQYF.

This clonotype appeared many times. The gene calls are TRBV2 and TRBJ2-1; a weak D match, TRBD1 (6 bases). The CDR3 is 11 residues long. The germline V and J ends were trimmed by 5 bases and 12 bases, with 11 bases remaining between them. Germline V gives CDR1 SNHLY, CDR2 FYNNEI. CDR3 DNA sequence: TGTGCCAGCAGTTCAGGGGCCGGGCAGTTCTTC. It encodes CASSSGAGQFF.

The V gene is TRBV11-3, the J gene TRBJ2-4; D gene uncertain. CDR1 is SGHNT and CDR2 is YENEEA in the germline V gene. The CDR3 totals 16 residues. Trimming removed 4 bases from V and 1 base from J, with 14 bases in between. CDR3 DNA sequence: TGTGCCAGCAGCTCCCCGCCAATCTGCGCCAAAAACATTCAGTACTTC. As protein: CASSSPPICAKNIQYF.

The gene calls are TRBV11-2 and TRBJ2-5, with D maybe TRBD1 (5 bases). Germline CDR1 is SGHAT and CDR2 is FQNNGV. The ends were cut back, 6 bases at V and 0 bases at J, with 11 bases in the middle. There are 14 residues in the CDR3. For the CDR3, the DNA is TGTGCCAGCAGACAACAGGTCCACCAAGAGACCCAGTACTTC. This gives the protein CASRQQVHQETQYF.

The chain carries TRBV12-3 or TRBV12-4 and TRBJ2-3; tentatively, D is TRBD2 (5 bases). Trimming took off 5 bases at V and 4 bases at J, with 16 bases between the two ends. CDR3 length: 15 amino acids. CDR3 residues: CASSPDWKKSDTQYF. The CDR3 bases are TGTGCCAGCAGTCCGGACTGGAAAAAGTCAGATACGCAGTATTTT.

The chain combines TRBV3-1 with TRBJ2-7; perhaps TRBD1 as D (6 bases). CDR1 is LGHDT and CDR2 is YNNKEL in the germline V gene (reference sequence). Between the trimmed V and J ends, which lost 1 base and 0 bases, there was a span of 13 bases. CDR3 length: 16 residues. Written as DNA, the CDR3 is TGTGCCAGCAGCCAAGGGGGGCCCCTGAGCTCCTACGAGCAGTACTTC. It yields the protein CASSQGGPLSSYEQYF.

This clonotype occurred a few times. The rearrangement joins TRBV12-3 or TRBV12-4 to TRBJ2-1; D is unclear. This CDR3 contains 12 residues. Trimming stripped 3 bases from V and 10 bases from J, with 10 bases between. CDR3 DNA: TGTGCCAGCAGTTTGCAGGTCTGGGAGCAGTTCTTC. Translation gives CASSLQVWEQFF.

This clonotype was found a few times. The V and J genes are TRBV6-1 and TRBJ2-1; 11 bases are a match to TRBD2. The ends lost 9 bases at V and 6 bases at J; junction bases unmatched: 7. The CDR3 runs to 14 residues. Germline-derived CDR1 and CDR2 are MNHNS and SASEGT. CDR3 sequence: CASLLAGASNEQFF. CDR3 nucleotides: TGTGCCAGTCTACTAGCGGGGGCCAGCAATGAGCAGTTCTTC.

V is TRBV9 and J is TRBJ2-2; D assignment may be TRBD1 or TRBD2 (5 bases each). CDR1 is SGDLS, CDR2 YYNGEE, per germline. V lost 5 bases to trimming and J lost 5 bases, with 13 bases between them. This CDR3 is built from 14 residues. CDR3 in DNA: TGTGCCAGCAGTGGGGGTAGCCTGACCGGGGAGCTGTTTTTT. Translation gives CASSGGSLTGELFF.

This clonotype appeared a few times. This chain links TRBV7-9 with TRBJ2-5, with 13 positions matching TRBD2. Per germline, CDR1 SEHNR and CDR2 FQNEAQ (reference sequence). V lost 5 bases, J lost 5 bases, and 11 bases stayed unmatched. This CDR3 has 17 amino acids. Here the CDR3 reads CASSAVRPGLAGETQYF. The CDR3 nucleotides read TGTGCCAGCAGCGCAGTCCGTCCGGGACTAGCGGGGGAGACCCAGTACTTC.

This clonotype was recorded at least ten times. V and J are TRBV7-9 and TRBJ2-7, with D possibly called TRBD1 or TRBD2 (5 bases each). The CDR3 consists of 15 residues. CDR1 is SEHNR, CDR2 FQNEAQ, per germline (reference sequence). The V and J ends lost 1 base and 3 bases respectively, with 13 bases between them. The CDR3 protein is CASSLERGRIYEQYF. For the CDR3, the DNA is TGTGCCAGCAGCTTAGAAAGGGGACGCATCTACGAGCAGTACTTC.

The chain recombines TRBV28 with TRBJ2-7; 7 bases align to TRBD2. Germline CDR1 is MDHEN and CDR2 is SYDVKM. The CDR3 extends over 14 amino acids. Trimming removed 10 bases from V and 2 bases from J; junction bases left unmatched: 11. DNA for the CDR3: TGTGCCACCAAACTAGCGACCACCCCCTACGAGCAGTACTTC. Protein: CATKLATTPYEQYF. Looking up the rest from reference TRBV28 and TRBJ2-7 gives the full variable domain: DVKVTQSSRYLVKRTGEKVFLECVQDMDHENMFWYRQDPGLGLRLIYFSYDVKMKEKGDIPEGYSVSREKKERFSLILESASTNQTSMYLCATKLATTPYEQYFGPGTRLTVT.

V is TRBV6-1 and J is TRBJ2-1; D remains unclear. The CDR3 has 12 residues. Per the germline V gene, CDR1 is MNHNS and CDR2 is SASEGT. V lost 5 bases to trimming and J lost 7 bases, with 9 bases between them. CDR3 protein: CASSWVENEQFF. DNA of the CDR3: TGTGCCAGCAGTTGGGTTGAGAATGAGCAGTTCTTC.

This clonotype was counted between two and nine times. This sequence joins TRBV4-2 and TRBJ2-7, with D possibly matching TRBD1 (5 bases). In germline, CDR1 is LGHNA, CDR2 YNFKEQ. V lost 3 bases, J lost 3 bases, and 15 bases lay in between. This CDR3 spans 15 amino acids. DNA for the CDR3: TGTGCCAGCAGCCATTCCCCGCGACAGAGCTACGAGCAGTACTTC. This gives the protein CASSHSPRQSYEQYF.

The CDR3 here is CASSSQGASNTGELFF. DNA for the CDR3: TGTGCCAGCAGCAGCCAGGGGGCATCTAACACCGGGGAGCTGTTTTTT. This chain connects TRBV7-6 to TRBJ2-2, with TRBD1 matching 8 bases. CDR3 length equals 16 residues. CDR1 is SGHVS and CDR2 is FNYEAQ in the germline V gene. Losses at the gene ends were 5 bases for V and 2 bases for J; bases not matched to a gene: 7.

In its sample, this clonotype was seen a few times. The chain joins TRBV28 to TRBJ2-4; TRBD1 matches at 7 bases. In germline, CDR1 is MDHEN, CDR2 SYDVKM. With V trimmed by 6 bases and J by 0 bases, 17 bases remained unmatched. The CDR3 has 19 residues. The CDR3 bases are TGTGCCAGCAGCCTGGGTCAGACAGGGTGGCCCTCAGCCAAAAACATTCAGTACTTC. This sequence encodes CASSLGQTGWPSAKNIQYF.

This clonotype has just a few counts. CDR3 in amino acids: CATSKANRGNTEAFF. In nucleotides, the CDR3 is TGTGCCACCAGCAAAGCAAACAGGGGGAACACTGAAGCTTTCTTT. The chain combines TRBV15 with TRBJ1-1; 7 bases agree with TRBD1. Germline-derived CDR1 and CDR2 are LNHNV and YYDKDF (reference sequence). V lost 4 bases, J lost 1 base, and 6 bases stayed unmatched. The CDR3 sequence is 15 residues long.

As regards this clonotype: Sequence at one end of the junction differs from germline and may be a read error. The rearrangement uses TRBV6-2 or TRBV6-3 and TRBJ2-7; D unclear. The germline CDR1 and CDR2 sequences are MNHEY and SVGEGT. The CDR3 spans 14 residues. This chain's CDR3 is CASTYSALTYEQYF. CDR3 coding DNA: TGTGCCAGCACTTACTCTGCGTTAACGTACGAGCAGTACTTC.

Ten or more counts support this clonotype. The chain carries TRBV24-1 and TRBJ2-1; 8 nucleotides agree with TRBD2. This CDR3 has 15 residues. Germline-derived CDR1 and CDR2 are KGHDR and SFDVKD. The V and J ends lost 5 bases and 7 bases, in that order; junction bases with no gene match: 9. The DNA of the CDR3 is TGTGCCACCAGTGGACCGGGGGGGCCGGAAAATGAGCAGTTCTTC. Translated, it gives CATSGPGGPENEQFF.

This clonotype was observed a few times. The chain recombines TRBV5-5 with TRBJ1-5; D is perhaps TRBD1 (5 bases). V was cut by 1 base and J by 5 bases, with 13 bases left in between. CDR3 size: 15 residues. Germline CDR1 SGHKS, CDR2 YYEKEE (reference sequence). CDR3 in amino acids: CASSLYSGRHQPQHF. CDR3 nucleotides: TGTGCCAGCAGCTTGTACTCAGGGCGTCATCAGCCCCAGCATTTT.

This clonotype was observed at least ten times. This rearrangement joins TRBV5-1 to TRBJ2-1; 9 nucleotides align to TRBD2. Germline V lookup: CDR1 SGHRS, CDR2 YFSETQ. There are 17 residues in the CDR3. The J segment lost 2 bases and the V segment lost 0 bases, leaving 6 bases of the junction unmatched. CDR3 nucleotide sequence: TGCGCCAGCAGCTTGGGACTAGCGGCACCGCCCTACAATGAGCAGTTCTTC. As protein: CASSLGLAAPPYNEQFF.

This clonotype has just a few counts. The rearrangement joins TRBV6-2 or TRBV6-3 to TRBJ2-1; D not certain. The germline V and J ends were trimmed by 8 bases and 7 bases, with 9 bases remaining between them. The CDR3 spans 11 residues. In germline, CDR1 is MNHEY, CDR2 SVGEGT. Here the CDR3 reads CASGIGNEQFF. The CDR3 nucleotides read TGTGCCAGCGGGATAGGGAATGAGCAGTTCTTC.